These 30 T cell receptor beta chains came from one sample sequenced in a study of technical replicates of blood from several donors. Data came from immunoSEQ multiplex PCR; TCRdb stores just in-frame clones and leaves some out. The table shows more than 65,000 clones, with approximately 96% occurring only once. Sequenced: T cells isolated from PBMCs. Source of these receptors: a human donor in good health.

The V gene is TRBV10-3, the J gene TRBJ2-7; possible D gene TRBD2, 6 bases. The ends were cut back, 0 bases at V and 5 bases at J, with 17 bases in the middle. Germline V lookup: CDR1 ENHRY, CDR2 SYGVKD. The CDR3 runs to 16 residues. The CDR3 coding sequence is TGTGCCATCAGTGAGTCGGTTGCCCGGGAGAGCAACGAGCAGTACTTC. It codes for CAISESVARESNEQYF.

CDR3 bases: TGTGCCAGCCAAGCGGGAGCGGACGGGGAGCTGTTTTTT. The encoded protein is CASQAGADGELFF. The chain links TRBV7-9 to TRBJ2-2; 8 nucleotides line up with TRBD2. V dropped 8 bases and J dropped 7; count of bases not matched to a gene: 6. The CDR3 runs 13 residues. Per germline, CDR1 SEHNR and CDR2 FQNEAQ (reference sequence).

The chain combines TRBV30 with TRBJ1-2; weak D call: TRBD1 (6 bases). The CDR3 length is 14 residues. Deletions cut 2 bases from V and 2 bases from J, with 12 bases between. The germline V gene has CDR1 GTSNPN and CDR2 SVGIG (reference sequence). CDR3 amino acids: CAWSLGGANYGYTF. CDR3 sequence (DNA): TGTGCCTGGAGTTTGGGGGGGGCAAACTATGGCTACACCTTC.

A single count supports this clone. The J gene is TRBJ1-2, the V gene TRBV4-3; D remains unclear. CDR1 is LGHNA, CDR2 YSLEER, per germline. The CDR3 has 14 residues. V lost 0 bases, J lost 2 bases, and 7 bases lay in between. This chain's CDR3 is CASSQEAQNYGYTF. CDR3 DNA sequence: TGCGCCAGCAGCCAAGAGGCACAGAACTATGGCTACACCTTC.

Written as DNA, the CDR3 is TGTGCCACCAGCAGACTAGCGGGAGCGGTCAATGAGCAGTTCTTC. Translated, it gives CATSRLAGAVNEQFF. The chain combines TRBV15 with TRBJ2-1, with TRBD2 matching over 10 bases. From germline, CDR1 is LNHNV and CDR2 YYDKDF (reference sequence). The trim removed 2 bases at V and 6 bases at J, leaving 4 bases unmatched. The CDR3 totals 15 residues.

The J gene is TRBJ2-5, the V gene TRBV6-1; 12 nucleotides line up with TRBD2. Germline lookup yields CDR1 MNHNS and CDR2 SASEGT. The V segment lost 3 bases and the J segment 1 base; nucleotides outside the gene matches: 0. This CDR3 contains 15 residues. CDR3: CASSEGLAGQETQYF. In nucleotides, the CDR3 is TGTGCCAGCAGTGAGGGACTAGCGGGCCAAGAGACCCAGTACTTC.

The chain links TRBV9 to TRBJ2-1, with D perhaps TRBD2 (6 bases). The CDR3 loop spans 16 amino acids. Germline V CDR1 and CDR2: SGDLS, YYNGEE. V gave up 3 bases and J gave up 6 bases, with 19 bases separating them. CDR3 sequence (DNA): TGTGCCAGCAGCGCCGGGGGTGGTGTCCCCTCCAATGAGCAGTTCTTC. Its protein product is CASSAGGGVPSNEQFF.

This clone showed up just once. The chain joins TRBV6-4 to TRBJ2-1, with 9 bases aligning to TRBD1. Trimming at V came to 6 bases and at J to 6 bases, leaving 9 bases not matched to a gene. Germline assignment: CDR1 MRHNA and CDR2 SNTAGT. This CDR3 has 15 amino acids. CDR3 coding DNA: TGTGCCAGCAGCCACGGGACAGGGTCGGGCAATGAGCAGTTCTTC. It encodes CASSHGTGSGNEQFF.

The genes are TRBV28 and TRBJ1-5, with 11 positions matching TRBD1. Looked up from germline, CDR1 is MDHEN and CDR2 is SYDVKM. The CDR3 runs to 14 residues. J lost 8 bases, V lost 6 bases, and 6 bases had no gene match. Written as DNA, the CDR3 is TGTGCCAGCAGCCCGGGACAGGGGGTTAAGCCCCAGCATTTT. It yields the protein CASSPGQGVKPQHF.

The genes are TRBV2 and TRBJ1-3, with TRBD1 as a possible D gene (6 bases). The length of the CDR3 is 15 residues. Deletions cut 10 bases from V and 1 base from J, with 17 bases between. Germline loops: CDR1 SNHLY, CDR2 FYNNEI. CDR3 sequence reads: CATPYRAHSGNTIYF. CDR3 in DNA: TGTGCCACCCCATACAGGGCTCATTCTGGAAACACCATATATTTT.

The chain couples TRBV9 to TRBJ1-2, with 7 bases fitting TRBD1. The V and J ends lost 3 bases and 3 bases, in that order; junction bases with no gene match: 11. Germline V gene lookup returns CDR1 SGDLS and CDR2 YYNGEE. The length of the CDR3 is 16 residues. CDR3 sequence (DNA): TGTGCCAGCAGCGCAACCGACAGGGAGGCGGACTATGGCTACACCTTC. It specifies CASSATDREADYGYTF.

The chain carries TRBV6-1 and TRBJ2-7; TRBD1 aligns across 7 bases. Germline CDR1 and CDR2: MNHNS and SASEGT. This CDR3 comprises 14 residues. Trimming took 8 bases from V and 3 from J; bases not matched to a gene: 10. The CDR3 sequence is CASGHGTVVYEQYF. The DNA of the CDR3 is TGTGCCAGCGGGCACGGGACAGTCGTCTACGAGCAGTACTTC.

This clone was counted once. V is TRBV18 and J is TRBJ2-1; TRBD2 aligns across 8 bases. CDR1 and CDR2 from the germline V gene are KGHSH and LQKENI. Losses at the gene ends were 10 bases for V and 5 bases for J; bases not matched to a gene: 10. CDR3 length: 14 amino acids. CDR3: CATPRAGGHNEQFF. For the CDR3, the DNA is TGTGCCACCCCCCGGGCGGGAGGTCACAATGAGCAGTTCTTC. Full variable domain (remainder filled in from reference TRBV18 and TRBJ2-1): NAGVMQNPRHLVRRRGQEARLRCSPMKGHSHVYWYRQLPEEGLKFMVYLQKENIIDESGMPKERFSAEFPKEGPSILRIQQVVRGDSAAYFCATPRAGGHNEQFFGPGTRLTVL.

The J gene is TRBJ2-7, the V gene TRBV7-9, with 10 positions matching TRBD2. The ends lost 4 bases at V and 3 bases at J; junction bases unmatched: 9. The CDR3 loop spans 16 amino acids. Looked up from germline, CDR1 is SEHNR and CDR2 is FQNEAQ (reference sequence). This CDR3 reads CASSYSRLAGDYEQYF. Here the CDR3 DNA reads TGTGCCAGCAGCTACAGTCGCCTAGCGGGGGACTACGAGCAGTACTTC.

This rearrangement joins TRBV6-1 to TRBJ1-4; 9 bases are a match to TRBD1. CDR3 length equals 14 residues. V shed 4 bases and J 8 bases; nucleotides not matched to a gene: 5. CDR1 is MNHNS, CDR2 SASEGT, per germline. The CDR3 protein is CASSVLTGGEKLFF. CDR3 nucleotide sequence: TGTGCCAGCAGTGTATTGACAGGGGGGGAAAAACTGTTTTTT.

In regard to this clone: This CDR3 is also generated by other DNA sequences in the sample. The rearrangement joins TRBV5-6 to TRBJ1-5; 7 bases agree with TRBD1. Trimming removed 4 bases from V and 4 bases from J; junction bases left unmatched: 2. This CDR3 has 13 amino acids. CDR1 and CDR2 (germline): SGHDT, YYEEEE. DNA for the CDR3: TGTGCCAGCAGCCTGGACAGGAATCAGCCCCAGCATTTT. Its protein product is CASSLDRNQPQHF.

The rearrangement uses TRBV27 and TRBJ2-7, with 8 positions matching TRBD1. The germline CDR1 and CDR2 sequences are MNHEY and SMNVEV (reference sequence). The V and J ends lost 10 bases and 6 bases, in that order; junction bases with no gene match: 5. This CDR3 has 11 amino acids. The CDR3 region is CATWTGSEQYF. The CDR3, as DNA: TGTGCCACCTGGACAGGGAGCGAGCAGTACTTC.

The chain recombines TRBV19 with TRBJ2-3, with TRBD2 matching over 15 bases. V dropped 8 bases and J dropped 4; count of bases not matched to a gene: 7. Per germline, CDR1 LNHDA and CDR2 SQIVND (reference sequence). CDR3 size: 16 residues. The CDR3 nucleotides are TGTGCCAGTGACGACAGGACTAGCGGGAGGGCAGATACGCAGTATTTT. This sequence encodes CASDDRTSGRADTQYF.

The chain recombines TRBV7-9 with TRBJ2-7; possible D gene TRBD1, 5 bases. Per germline, CDR1 SEHNR and CDR2 FQNEAQ (reference sequence). CDR3 length: 14 amino acids. Trimming shortened V by 1 base and J by 4 bases, and 11 bases separated the two germline ends. CDR3 nucleotides: TGTGCCAGCAGCTTAGTTTCTCAGGGATACGAGCAGTACTTC. Protein: CASSLVSQGYEQYF.

This sequence joins TRBV30 and TRBJ1-1, with a weak D call TRBD1 (6 bases). Germline values: CDR1 GTSNPN, CDR2 SVGIG (reference sequence). This CDR3 contains 13 residues. Trimming left V 4 bases short and J 10 bases short, with 19 bases between. The CDR3 region is CAWITGGADRAFF. CDR3 nucleotides: TGTGCCTGGATTACTGGGGGCGCGGACCGAGCTTTCTTT.

The rearrangement uses TRBV15 and TRBJ2-3; D remains ambiguous. Per germline, CDR1 LNHNV and CDR2 YYDKDF (reference sequence). This CDR3 has 15 amino acids. Trimming shortened V by 0 bases and J by 4 bases, and 11 bases separated the two germline ends. The CDR3 coding sequence is TGTGCCACCAGCAGAGATCACTCTATTGCAGATACGCAGTATTTT. Translating it yields CATSRDHSIADTQYF.

The chain uses TRBV2 and TRBJ2-5, with TRBD1 as a possible D gene (5 bases). The CDR3 consists of 13 residues. Trimming left V 7 bases short and J 1 base short, with 10 bases between. Germline assignment: CDR1 SNHLY and CDR2 FYNNEI. The CDR3 protein is CASTRTLQETQYF. CDR3 nucleotides: TGTGCCAGCACCCGGACACTCCAAGAGACCCAGTACTTC.

This clone showed up just once. The chain has TRBV6-1 and TRBJ1-4, with 8 bases identical to TRBD1. The CDR3 loop spans 15 amino acids. V lost 2 bases and J lost 11; bases outside the gene matches: 10. Germline V gene data show CDR1 as MNHNS and CDR2 as SASEGT. The CDR3 DNA reads TGTGCCAGCAGTGAATATAAGAGCTGGACAGGGAAACTGTTTTTT. It specifies CASSEYKSWTGKLFF.

In DNA, the CDR3 is TGTGCCAGCAGCCCTAGCGGGGGGTACGAGCAGTACTTC. It translates to CASSPSGGYEQYF. This chain links TRBV7-2 with TRBJ2-7; 11 positions agree with TRBD2. There are 13 residues in the CDR3. Losses at the gene ends were 5 bases for V and 4 bases for J; bases not matched to a gene: 1. From germline, CDR1 is SGHTA and CDR2 FQGNSA.

The chain couples TRBV6-5 to TRBJ2-3; D unclear. Germline V gene data show CDR1 as MNHEY and CDR2 as SVGAGI. The CDR3 length is 15 residues. V shed 5 bases and J shed 2 bases, with 14 bases lying between them. The CDR3: CASSRSTGYTDTQYF. For the CDR3, the DNA is TGTGCCAGCAGTCGATCAACTGGTTACACAGATACGCAGTATTTT.

This clone was recorded only once. The chain uses TRBV28 and TRBJ2-7; D not resolved. The germline CDR1 and CDR2 sequences are MDHEN and SYDVKM. This CDR3 is built from 12 residues. Trimming stripped 7 bases from V and 1 base from J, with 8 bases between. CDR3 in DNA: TGTGCCAGCACCGGTGATTCCTACGAGCAGTACTTC. Amino acids: CASTGDSYEQYF.

The rearrangement uses TRBV21-1 and TRBJ2-1; no DNA check was done on the table's D call, TRBD2. TRBV21-1 represents a pseudogene. This CDR3 has 18 residues. This CDR3 is CASSCCAPGLAGYYEQFF. The CDR3 DNA follows: TGTGCCAGCAGCTGTTGTGCACCGGGACTAGCGGGATACTATGAGCAGTTCTTC.

The rearrangement uses TRBV30 and TRBJ2-1, with D perhaps matching TRBD1 (6 bases). Germline values: CDR1 GTSNPN, CDR2 SVGIG (reference sequence). The CDR3 sequence is 16 residues long. Trimming stripped 1 base from V and 5 bases from J, with 18 bases between. The CDR3 DNA is TGTGCCTGGAGTGGTTATGACAGGCCCTACAACAATGAGCAGTTCTTC. Encoded protein: CAWSGYDRPYNNEQFF.

The V gene is TRBV27, the J gene TRBJ2-5; tentatively, D is TRBD1 (6 bases). V was trimmed by 5 bases and J by 1 base, leaving 11 bases between them. Germline-derived CDR1 and CDR2 are MNHEY and SMNVEV (reference sequence). The CDR3 extends over 14 amino acids. In DNA, the CDR3 is TGTGCCAGCAGTCTAGACAGGCTCCAAGAGACCCAGTACTTC. Its translation is CASSLDRLQETQYF.

The chain combines TRBV7-3 with TRBJ1-2, with TRBD1 matching over 7 bases. With V trimmed by 4 bases and J by 7 bases, 12 bases remained unmatched. The CDR3 is 15 residues long. Germline V CDR1 and CDR2: SGHTA, FQGTGA. The CDR3 region is CASSSGTDRSGGYTF. The CDR3 nucleotides read TGTGCCAGCAGCTCCGGAACGGACAGGTCGGGTGGCTACACCTTC.